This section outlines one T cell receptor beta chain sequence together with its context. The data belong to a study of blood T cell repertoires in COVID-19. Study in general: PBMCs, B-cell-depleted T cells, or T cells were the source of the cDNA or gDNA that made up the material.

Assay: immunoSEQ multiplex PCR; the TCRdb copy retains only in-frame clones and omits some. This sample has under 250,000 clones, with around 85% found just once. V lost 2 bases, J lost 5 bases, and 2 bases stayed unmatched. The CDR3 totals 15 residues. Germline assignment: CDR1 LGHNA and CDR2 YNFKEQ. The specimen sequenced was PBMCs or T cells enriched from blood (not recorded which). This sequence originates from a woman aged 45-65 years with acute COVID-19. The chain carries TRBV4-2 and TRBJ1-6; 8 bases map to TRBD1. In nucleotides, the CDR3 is TGTGCCAGCAGCCAACCGACAGGGGATAATTCACCCCTCCACTTT. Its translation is CASSQPTGDNSPLHF.